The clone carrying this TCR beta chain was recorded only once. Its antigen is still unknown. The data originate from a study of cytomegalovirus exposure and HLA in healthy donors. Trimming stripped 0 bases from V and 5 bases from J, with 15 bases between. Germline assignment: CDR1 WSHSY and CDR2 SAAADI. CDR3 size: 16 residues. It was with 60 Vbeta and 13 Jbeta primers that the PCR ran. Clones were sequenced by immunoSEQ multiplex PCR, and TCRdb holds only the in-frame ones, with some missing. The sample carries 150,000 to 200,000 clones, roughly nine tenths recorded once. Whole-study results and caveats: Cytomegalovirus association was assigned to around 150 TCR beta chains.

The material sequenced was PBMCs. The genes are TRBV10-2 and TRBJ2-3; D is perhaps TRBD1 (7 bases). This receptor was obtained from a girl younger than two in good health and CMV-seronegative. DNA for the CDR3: TGCGCCAGCAGTGAGTCGACCGGCAGGGGGGTAGATACGCAGTATTTT. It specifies CASSESTGRGVDTQYF.